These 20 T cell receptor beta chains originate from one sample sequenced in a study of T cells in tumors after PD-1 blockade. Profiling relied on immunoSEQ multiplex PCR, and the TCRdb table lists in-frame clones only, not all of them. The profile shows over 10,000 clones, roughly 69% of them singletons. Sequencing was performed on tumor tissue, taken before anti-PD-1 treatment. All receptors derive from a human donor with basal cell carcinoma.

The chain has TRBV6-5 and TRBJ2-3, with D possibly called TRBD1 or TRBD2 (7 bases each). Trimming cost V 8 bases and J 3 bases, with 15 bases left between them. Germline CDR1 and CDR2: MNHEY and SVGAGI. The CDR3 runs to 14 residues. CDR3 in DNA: TGTGCCAGCCGATCCCAGGGGGGGACAGATACGCAGTATTTT. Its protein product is CASRSQGGTDTQYF.

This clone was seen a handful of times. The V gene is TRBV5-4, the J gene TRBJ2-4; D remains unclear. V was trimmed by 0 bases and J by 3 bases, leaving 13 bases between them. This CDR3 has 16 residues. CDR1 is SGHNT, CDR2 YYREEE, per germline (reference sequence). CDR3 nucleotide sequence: TGTGCCAGCAGCTTGGGGCGGAGTGGAGTCAAAAACATTCAGTACTTC. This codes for CASSLGRSGVKNIQYF.

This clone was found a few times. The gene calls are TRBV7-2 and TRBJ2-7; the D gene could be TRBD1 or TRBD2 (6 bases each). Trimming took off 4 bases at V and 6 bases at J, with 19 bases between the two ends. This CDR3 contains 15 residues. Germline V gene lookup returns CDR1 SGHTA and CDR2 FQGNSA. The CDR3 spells CASSSNRGLQPEQYF. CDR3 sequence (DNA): TGTGCCAGCAGCTCAAATCGGGGGCTGCAACCCGAGCAGTACTTC.

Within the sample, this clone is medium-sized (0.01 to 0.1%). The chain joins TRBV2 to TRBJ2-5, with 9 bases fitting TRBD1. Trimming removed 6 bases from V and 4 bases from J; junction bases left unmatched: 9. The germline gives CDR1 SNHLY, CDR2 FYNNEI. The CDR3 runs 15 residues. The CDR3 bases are TGTGCCAGCAGGGCTACCGGGACAGGGAGAGAGACCCAGTACTTC. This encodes CASRATGTGRETQYF.

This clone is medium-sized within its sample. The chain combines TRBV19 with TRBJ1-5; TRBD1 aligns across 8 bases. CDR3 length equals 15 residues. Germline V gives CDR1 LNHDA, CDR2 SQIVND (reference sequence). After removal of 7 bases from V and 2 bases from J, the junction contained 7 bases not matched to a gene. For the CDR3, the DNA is TGTGCCAGTACCCCCGCGGGACAGGGCAATCAGCCCCAGCATTTT. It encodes CASTPAGQGNQPQHF.

In DNA form, the CDR3 reads TGTGCCAGCAGAGTAGCGGGAGCCGGCGAGACCCAGTACTTC. This codes for CASRVAGAGETQYF. The chain employs TRBV6-5 and TRBJ2-5; 9 bases map to TRBD2. The CDR3 runs 14 residues. V trimming: 6 bases; J trimming: 5 bases; junction bases outside the gene matches: 7. Germline V gene sequence: CDR1 MNHEY, CDR2 SVGAGI.

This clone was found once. The CDR3 spells CASTNRGGASPLHF. The CDR3 DNA sequence: TGTGCCAGCACTAACCGGGGGGGAGCTTCACCCCTCCACTTT. The chain has TRBV2 and TRBJ1-6; a weak D match, TRBD1 (5 bases). CDR1 is SNHLY and CDR2 is FYNNEI in the germline V gene. Trimming pared 7 bases from V and 9 bases from J, leaving 16 bases between. The CDR3 is made up of 14 amino acids.

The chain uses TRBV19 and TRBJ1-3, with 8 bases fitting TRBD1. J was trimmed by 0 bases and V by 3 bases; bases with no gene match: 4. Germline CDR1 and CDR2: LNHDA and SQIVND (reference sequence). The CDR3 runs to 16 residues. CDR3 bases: TGTGCCAGTAGTATGGACAGGGCCTACTCTGGAAACACCATATATTTT. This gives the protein CASSMDRAYSGNTIYF.

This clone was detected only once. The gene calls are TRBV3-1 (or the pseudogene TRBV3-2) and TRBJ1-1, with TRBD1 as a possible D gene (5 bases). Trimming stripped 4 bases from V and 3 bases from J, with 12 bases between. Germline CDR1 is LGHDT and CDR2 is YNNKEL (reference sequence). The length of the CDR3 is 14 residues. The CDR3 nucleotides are TGTGCCAGCAGCCGGATGGCCAGGGACACTGAAGCTTTCTTT. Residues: CASSRMARDTEAFF.

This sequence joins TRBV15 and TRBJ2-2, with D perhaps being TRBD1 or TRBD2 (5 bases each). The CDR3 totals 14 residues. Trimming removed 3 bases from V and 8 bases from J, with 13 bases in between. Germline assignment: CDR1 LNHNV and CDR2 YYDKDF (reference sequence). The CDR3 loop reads CATSSTRGVGELFF. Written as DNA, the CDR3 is TGTGCCACCAGCAGTACAAGGGGAGTGGGGGAGCTGTTTTTT.

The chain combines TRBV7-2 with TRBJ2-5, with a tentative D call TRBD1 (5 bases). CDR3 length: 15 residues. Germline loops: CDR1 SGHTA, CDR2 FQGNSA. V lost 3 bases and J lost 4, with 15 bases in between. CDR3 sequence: CASSLRKGRSETQYF. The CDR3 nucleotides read TGTGCCAGCAGCTTGAGAAAGGGGCGCTCAGAGACCCAGTACTTC.

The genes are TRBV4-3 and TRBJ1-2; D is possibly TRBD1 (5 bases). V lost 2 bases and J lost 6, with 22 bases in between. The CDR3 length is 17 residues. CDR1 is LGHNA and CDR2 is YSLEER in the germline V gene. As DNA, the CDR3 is TGCGCCAGCAGCCAAATTTGGGGTGGTTCCGGGGCGCATGGCTACACCTTC. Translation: CASSQIWGGSGAHGYTF.

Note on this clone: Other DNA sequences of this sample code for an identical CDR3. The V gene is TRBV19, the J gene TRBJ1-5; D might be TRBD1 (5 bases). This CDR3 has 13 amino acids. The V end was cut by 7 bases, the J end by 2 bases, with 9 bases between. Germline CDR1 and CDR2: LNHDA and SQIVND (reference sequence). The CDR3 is CASTGTGNQPQHF. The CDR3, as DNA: TGTGCCAGTACCGGGACTGGCAATCAGCCCCAGCATTTT.

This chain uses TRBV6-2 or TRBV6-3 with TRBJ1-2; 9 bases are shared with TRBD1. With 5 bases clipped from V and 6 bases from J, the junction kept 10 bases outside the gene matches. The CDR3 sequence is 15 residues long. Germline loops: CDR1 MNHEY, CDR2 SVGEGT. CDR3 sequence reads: CASSTLRTGENGYTF. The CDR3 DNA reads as TGTGCCAGCAGTACCCTCCGGACAGGGGAGAATGGCTACACCTTC.

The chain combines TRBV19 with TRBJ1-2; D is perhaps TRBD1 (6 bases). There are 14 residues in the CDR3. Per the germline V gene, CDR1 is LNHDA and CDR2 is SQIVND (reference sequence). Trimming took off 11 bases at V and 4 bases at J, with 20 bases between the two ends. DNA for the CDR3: TGTGCCGCGGCTCCGGGGGGCGGCGGCTATGGCTACACCTTC. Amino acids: CAAAPGGGGYGYTF.

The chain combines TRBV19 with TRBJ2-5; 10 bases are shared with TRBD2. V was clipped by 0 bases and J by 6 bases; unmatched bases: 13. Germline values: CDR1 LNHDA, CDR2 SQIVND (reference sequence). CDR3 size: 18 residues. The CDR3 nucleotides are TGTGCCAGTAGTATAGATCTATATTTCGGGACTAGCGCGCAGACCCAGTACTTC. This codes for CASSIDLYFGTSAQTQYF.

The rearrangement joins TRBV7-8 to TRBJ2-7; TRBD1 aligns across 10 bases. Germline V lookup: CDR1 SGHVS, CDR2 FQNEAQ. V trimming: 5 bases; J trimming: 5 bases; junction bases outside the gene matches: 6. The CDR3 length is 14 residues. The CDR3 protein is CASSPRTGGNEQYF. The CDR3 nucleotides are TGTGCCAGCAGCCCCCGGACAGGGGGGAACGAGCAGTACTTC.

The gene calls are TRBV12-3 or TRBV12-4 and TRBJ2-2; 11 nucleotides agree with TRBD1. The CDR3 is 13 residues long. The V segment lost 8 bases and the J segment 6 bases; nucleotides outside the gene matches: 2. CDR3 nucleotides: TGTGCCAGCGGGACAGGGGGTTCCGGGGAGCTGTTTTTT. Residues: CASGTGGSGELFF.

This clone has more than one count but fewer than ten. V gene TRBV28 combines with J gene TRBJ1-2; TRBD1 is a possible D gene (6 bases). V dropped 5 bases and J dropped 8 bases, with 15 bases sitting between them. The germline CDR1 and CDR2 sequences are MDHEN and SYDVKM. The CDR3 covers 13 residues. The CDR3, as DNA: TGTGCCAGCAGTGTACAGGGTAAGGTCGGCTACACCTTC. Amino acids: CASSVQGKVGYTF.

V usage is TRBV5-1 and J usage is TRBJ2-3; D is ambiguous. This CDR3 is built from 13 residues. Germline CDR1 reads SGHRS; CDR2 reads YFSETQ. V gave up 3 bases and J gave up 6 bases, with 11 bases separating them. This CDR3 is CASSSITTDTQYF. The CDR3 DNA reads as TGCGCCAGCAGCTCGATTACCACGGATACGCAGTATTTT.